The next 21 T cell receptor beta chains were all read from a single sample in a study of blood T cell repertoires in COVID-19. TCRdb's copy holds only in-frame clones and misses some; the assay was immunoSEQ multiplex PCR. The sample yields 380,000 or so clones, 81% seen once. The material sequenced was peripheral blood. The receptors were gathered from a human donor with acute or convalescent COVID-19. The donor label of this sample is uncertain.

This chain connects TRBV3-1 (or the pseudogene TRBV3-2) to TRBJ2-5; 13 bases align to TRBD2. Looked up from germline, CDR1 is LGHDT and CDR2 is YNNKEL (reference sequence). The CDR3 runs to 19 residues. Losses at the gene ends were 1 base for V and 2 bases for J; bases not matched to a gene: 10. The CDR3 here is CASSQGKEELAGGQETQYF. The CDR3 bases are TGTGCCAGCAGCCAAGGGAAAGAGGAACTAGCGGGAGGGCAAGAGACCCAGTACTTC.

J is TRBJ1-1 and V is TRBV29-1; maybe TRBD1 (6 bases). CDR3 length: 11 amino acids. The V gene lost 7 bases and the J gene lost 5 bases, with 11 bases spanning the gap. Germline loops: CDR1 SQVTM, CDR2 ANQGSEA. CDR3 nucleotide sequence: TGCAGCGCTGACAGGAATACTGAAGCTTTCTTT. Translation gives CSADRNTEAFF.

The V and J genes are TRBV6-2 or TRBV6-3 and TRBJ1-5; D is unresolved. This CDR3 is built from 14 residues. Per germline, CDR1 MNHEY and CDR2 SVGEGT. The V and J ends lost 3 bases and 3 bases respectively, with 9 bases between them. CDR3 amino acids: CASSYQELNQPQHF. CDR3 DNA: TGTGCCAGCAGTTATCAGGAACTCAATCAGCCCCAGCATTTT.

This rearrangement joins TRBV6-5 to TRBJ1-4, with 7 bases aligning to TRBD1. Germline V CDR1 and CDR2: MNHEY, SVGAGI. After removal of 5 bases from V and 1 base from J, the junction contained 4 bases not matched to a gene. This CDR3 spans 15 amino acids. This chain's CDR3 is CASSSHRGTNEKLFF. The CDR3 DNA follows: TGTGCCAGCAGTAGCCACAGGGGAACTAATGAAAAACTGTTTTTT.

This chain uses TRBV5-4 with TRBJ2-7, with TRBD1 identical over 7 bases. The ends lost 2 bases at V and 2 bases at J; junction bases unmatched: 4. The CDR3 runs to 14 residues. Germline lookup yields CDR1 SGHNT and CDR2 YYREEE (reference sequence). This CDR3 reads CASSLWDSTYEQYF. Written as DNA, the CDR3 is TGTGCCAGCAGCTTATGGGACAGCACCTACGAGCAGTACTTC.

The chain joins TRBV5-5 to TRBJ1-4; TRBD1 matches at 10 bases. The CDR3 covers 17 residues. Germline V gives CDR1 SGHKS, CDR2 YYEKEE (reference sequence). V shed 0 bases and J 0 bases; nucleotides not matched to a gene: 2. In DNA, the CDR3 is TGTGCCAGCAGCTTGGCCGGGACAGGGGCAACTAATGAAAAACTGTTTTTT. The encoded protein is CASSLAGTGATNEKLFF.

Only a few counts were recorded for this clone. The chain is built from TRBV7-8 and TRBJ1-5; a possible D gene is TRBD1 (5 bases). The CDR3 extends over 16 amino acids. V was clipped by 5 bases and J by 9 bases, with 23 bases between them. Germline-derived CDR1 and CDR2 are SGHVS and FQNEAQ. For the CDR3, the DNA is TGTGCCAGCAGCCAGAGGGAGGGGATATATGGCGGGCCCCAGCATTTT. Protein sequence: CASSQREGIYGGPQHF. Using reference TRBV7-8 and TRBJ1-5 for the parts outside the CDR3, the full variable domain is GAGVSQSPRYKVAKRGQDVALRCDPISGHVSLFWYQQALGQGPEFLTYFQNEAQLDKSGLPSDRFFAERPEGSVSTLKIQRTQQEDSAVYLCASSQREGIYGGPQHFGDGTRLSIL.

The rearrangement joins TRBV30 to TRBJ2-7; TRBD1 might be the D (6 bases). CDR3 length equals 13 residues. Germline CDR1 reads GTSNPN; CDR2 reads SVGIG (reference sequence). V lost 0 bases to trimming and J lost 5 bases, with 11 bases between them. CDR3 coding DNA: TGTGCCTGGAGTGTAGAACAGGGCAACGAGCAGTACTTC. As protein: CAWSVEQGNEQYF.

The CDR3 spells CASSNQGNTEAFF. The CDR3 DNA sequence: TGTGCCAGTAGTAACCAGGGGAACACTGAAGCTTTCTTT. The chain recombines TRBV19 with TRBJ1-1; a possible D gene is TRBD1 (5 bases). The V end lost 4 bases, the J end lost 1 base, and 7 bases lay between the germline ends. The V gene's germline CDR1 is LNHDA and CDR2 SQIVND (reference sequence). The CDR3 is 13 amino acids.

The genes are TRBV5-1 and TRBJ2-5; D remains unclear. The germline V gene has CDR1 SGHRS and CDR2 YFSETQ. The CDR3 sequence is 12 residues long. V lost 3 bases, J lost 5 bases, and 8 bases lay in between. CDR3 nucleotides: TGCGCCAGCAGCTACTCAATGGAGACCCAGTACTTC. Amino acid sequence: CASSYSMETQYF.

This clone was observed a few times. V usage is TRBV28 and J usage is TRBJ2-1; the D gene is possibly TRBD2 (6 bases). From germline, CDR1 is MDHEN and CDR2 SYDVKM. CDR3 length: 15 residues. V was cut by 2 bases and J by 5 bases, with 13 bases left in between. CDR3 protein: CASSLGGTRNNEQFF. The CDR3, as DNA: TGTGCCAGCAGTTTAGGCGGGACCAGAAACAATGAGCAGTTCTTC. Together with reference TRBV28 and TRBJ2-1, the CDR3 gives the full variable domain: DVKVTQSSRYLVKRTGEKVFLECVQDMDHENMFWYRQDPGLGLRLIYFSYDVKMKEKGDIPEGYSVSREKKERFSLILESASTNQTSMYLCASSLGGTRNNEQFFGPGTRLTVL.

The V gene is TRBV5-1, the J gene TRBJ1-1; no reliable D call. Germline V gene data show CDR1 as SGHRS and CDR2 as YFSETQ. With 0 bases removed from V and 1 base from J, the gap between germline ends came to 7 bases. This CDR3 is built from 14 residues. The CDR3 sequence: CASSLDNRNTEAFF. CDR3 DNA: TGCGCCAGCAGCTTGGACAATCGGAACACTGAAGCTTTCTTT.

The gene calls are TRBV28 and TRBJ2-7; 7 bases align to TRBD1. This CDR3 is built from 14 residues. Germline V gene lookup returns CDR1 MDHEN and CDR2 SYDVKM. The J segment lost 2 bases and the V segment lost 9 bases, leaving 10 bases of the junction unmatched. The CDR3 coding sequence is TGTGCCAGTTCGATAAACAGGGGACCCTACGAGCAGTACTTC. Translated: CASSINRGPYEQYF.

V usage is TRBV7-9 and J usage is TRBJ2-7; tentative D call: TRBD2 (6 bases). Trimming took 2 bases from V and 1 from J, leaving 9 bases between them. Germline CDR1 SEHNR, CDR2 FQNEAQ (reference sequence). The CDR3 is 14 amino acids. CDR3 protein: CASSLPGTSYEQYF. The CDR3 region has the DNA TGTGCCAGCAGCTTACCCGGGACTTCCTACGAGCAGTACTTC.

The chain has TRBV5-4 and TRBJ2-6; 8 nucleotides agree with TRBD1. The V gene's germline CDR1 is SGHNT and CDR2 YYREEE (reference sequence). V lost 3 bases, J lost 4 bases, and 6 bases stayed unmatched. CDR3 length equals 16 residues. The CDR3 region has the DNA TGTGCCAGCAGCTCCAGACAGGGGCGGGGGGCCAACGTCCTGACTTTC. It translates to CASSSRQGRGANVLTF.

The chain combines TRBV5-6 with TRBJ2-5; D is undetermined. The CDR3 is 12 amino acids. V was trimmed by 6 bases and J by 5 bases, leaving 11 bases between them. Germline V gene data show CDR1 as SGHDT and CDR2 as YYEEEE. This chain's CDR3 is CASTGSTETQYF. CDR3 nucleotides: TGTGCCAGCACGGGTAGTACGGAGACCCAGTACTTC.

There are a few counts of this clone. This CDR3 is CALEQGNSYNEQFF. Here the CDR3 DNA reads TGTGCCCTAGAACAGGGGAATTCCTACAATGAGCAGTTCTTC. This chain links TRBV30 with TRBJ2-1; 7 bases match TRBD1. The CDR3 loop spans 14 amino acids. V shed 8 bases and J 1 base; nucleotides not matched to a gene: 8. Germline values: CDR1 GTSNPN, CDR2 SVGIG (reference sequence).

The rearrangement links TRBV6-1 to TRBJ1-2; no clear D gene. Germline values: CDR1 MNHNS, CDR2 SASEGT. With 2 bases removed from V and 4 bases from J, the gap between germline ends came to 11 bases. This CDR3 has 14 amino acids. CDR3 region: CASSELTAFYGYTF. For the CDR3, the DNA is TGTGCCAGCAGTGAACTTACAGCTTTCTATGGCTACACCTTC.

The gene calls are TRBV6-5 and TRBJ1-2; the D is unclear. CDR1 MNHEY and CDR2 SVGAGI come from the germline V gene. This CDR3 spans 14 amino acids. V lost 6 bases and J lost 4, with 15 bases in between. This chain's CDR3 is CASSPRGASYGYTF. CDR3 in DNA: TGTGCCAGCAGCCCCCGGGGAGCCTCCTATGGCTACACCTTC.

This clone has just a few counts. This chain links TRBV20-1 with TRBJ1-2; the match to TRBD1 covers 7 bases. Germline loops: CDR1 DFQATT, CDR2 SNEGSKA (reference sequence). The CDR3 covers 11 residues. The V segment lost 4 bases and the J segment 6 bases; nucleotides outside the gene matches: 2. CDR3 residues: CSATTGNGYTF. The CDR3 DNA reads as TGCAGTGCTACGACAGGGAATGGCTACACCTTC.

The J gene is TRBJ2-7, the V gene TRBV2; 8 bases match TRBD1. The J segment lost 1 base and the V segment lost 7 bases, leaving 9 bases of the junction unmatched. Germline V gene data show CDR1 as SNHLY and CDR2 as FYNNEI. The CDR3 runs 15 residues. CDR3 nucleotides: TGTGCCAGCACTAAAGGGTGGACAGGGTCCTACGAGCAGTACTTC. Translation: CASTKGWTGSYEQYF.